This TCR beta chain was documented in a study of T cells in Graves' hyperthyroidism and ophthalmopathy. Hyperthyroidism of Graves' type that showed no ophthalmopathy progression within 18 months was stable. Uncontrolled infection, other autoimmune disease, pregnancy or lactation barred patients from enrollment. This clonotype was counted ten times or more. The antigen remains unidentified. Findings and caveats of the study: Ophthalmopathy, as predicted by the model, came a median roughly 6.5 months after the prediction. Expanded thyroid clonotypes (above 0.001) were mostly also found in blood.

There were TCR beta CDR3 regions amplified from RNA transcripts. The TCR CDR3 was amplified in a first-round RT-PCR using the HTBI primer set. TCRdb ran MiXCR on the multiplex PCR reads and lists one entry per CDR3 protein. Of 650,000 to 700,000 distinct CDR3 sequences in the sample, roughly a sixth are singletons; the top ten hold around 15%. Germline V gene lookup returns CDR1 SGHAT and CDR2 FQNNGV. The CDR3 has 16 residues. The V gene lost 5 bases and the J gene lost 10 bases, with 24 bases spanning the gap. The genes are TRBV11-2 and TRBJ2-1; D could derive from TRBD1 or TRBD2 (5 bases each). Material: blood. This sequence was found in a middle-aged man with Graves' hyperthyroidism. In DNA, the CDR3 is TGTGCCAGCAGCCCGGGCGTGGGGACGGCTACATGGGAGCAGTTCTTC. Amino acid sequence: CASSPGVGTATWEQFF.